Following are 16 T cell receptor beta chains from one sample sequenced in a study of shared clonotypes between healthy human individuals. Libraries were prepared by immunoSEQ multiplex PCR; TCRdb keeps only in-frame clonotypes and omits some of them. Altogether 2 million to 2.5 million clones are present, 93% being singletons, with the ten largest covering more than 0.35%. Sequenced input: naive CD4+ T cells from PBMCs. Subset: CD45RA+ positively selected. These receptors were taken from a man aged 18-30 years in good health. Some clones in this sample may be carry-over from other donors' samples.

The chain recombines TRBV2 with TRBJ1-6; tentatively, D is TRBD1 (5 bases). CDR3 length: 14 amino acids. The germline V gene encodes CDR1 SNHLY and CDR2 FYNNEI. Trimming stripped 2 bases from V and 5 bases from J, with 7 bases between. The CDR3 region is CASSERGDNSPLHF. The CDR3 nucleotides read TGTGCCAGCAGTGAACGGGGGGATAATTCACCCCTCCACTTT.

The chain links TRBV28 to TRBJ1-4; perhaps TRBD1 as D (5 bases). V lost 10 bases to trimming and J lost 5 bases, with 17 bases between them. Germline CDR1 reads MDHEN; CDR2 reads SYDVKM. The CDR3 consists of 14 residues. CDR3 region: CAILPGGSNEKLFF. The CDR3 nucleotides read TGTGCCATCCTTCCGGGGGGTTCGAATGAAAAACTGTTTTTT.

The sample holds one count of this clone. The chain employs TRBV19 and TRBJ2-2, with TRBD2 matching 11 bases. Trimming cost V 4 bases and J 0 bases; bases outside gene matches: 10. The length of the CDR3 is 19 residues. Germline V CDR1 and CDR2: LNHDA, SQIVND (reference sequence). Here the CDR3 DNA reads TGTGCCAGTAGTAGCCTAGCGGGAGGTTCCCTCGCGAACACCGGGGAGCTGTTTTTT. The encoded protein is CASSSLAGGSLANTGELFF.

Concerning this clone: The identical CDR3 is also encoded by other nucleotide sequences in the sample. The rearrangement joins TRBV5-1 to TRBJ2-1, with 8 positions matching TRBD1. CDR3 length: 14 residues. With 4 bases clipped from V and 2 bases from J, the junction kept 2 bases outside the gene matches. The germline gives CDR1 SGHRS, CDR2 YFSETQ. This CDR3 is CASSRDRTYNEQFF. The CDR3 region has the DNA TGCGCCAGCAGCCGGGACAGGACCTACAATGAGCAGTTCTTC.

CDR3 sequence (DNA): TGTGCCAGCAGCCCGTGGGGGGGCGAAAAACTGTTTTTT. This codes for CASSPWGGEKLFF. This chain connects TRBV27 to TRBJ1-4; the D gene is possibly TRBD1 (6 bases). The CDR3 totals 13 residues. Trimming left V 6 bases short and J 8 bases short, with 13 bases between. The germline V gene encodes CDR1 MNHEY and CDR2 SMNVEV (reference sequence).

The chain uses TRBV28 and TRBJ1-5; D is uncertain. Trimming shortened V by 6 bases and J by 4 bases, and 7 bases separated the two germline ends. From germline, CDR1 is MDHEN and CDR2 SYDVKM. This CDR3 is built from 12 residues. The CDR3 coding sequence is TGTGCCAGCAGCAACCCTAATCAGCCCCAGCATTTT. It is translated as CASSNPNQPQHF.

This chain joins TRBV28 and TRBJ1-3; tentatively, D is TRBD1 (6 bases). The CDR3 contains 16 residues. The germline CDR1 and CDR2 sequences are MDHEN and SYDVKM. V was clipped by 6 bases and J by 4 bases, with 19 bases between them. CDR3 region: CASRERGETGGNTIYF. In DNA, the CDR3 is TGTGCCAGCAGAGAGCGAGGAGAAACAGGGGGAAACACCATATATTTT. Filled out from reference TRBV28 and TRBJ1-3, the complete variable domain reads DVKVTQSSRYLVKRTGEKVFLECVQDMDHENMFWYRQDPGLGLRLIYFSYDVKMKEKGDIPEGYSVSREKKERFSLILESASTNQTSMYLCASRERGETGGNTIYFGEGSWLTVV.

CDR3 sequence reads: CAWRTPGARGRRAFF. CDR3 nucleotides: TGTGCCTGGAGAACCCCCGGGGCCAGGGGGCGCCGGGCTTTCTTT. V usage is TRBV30 and J usage is TRBJ1-1, with 8 bases that match TRBD1. CDR3 length equals 15 residues. V trimming: 3 bases; J trimming: 11 bases; junction bases outside the gene matches: 17. Germline loops: CDR1 GTSNPN, CDR2 SVGIG (reference sequence).

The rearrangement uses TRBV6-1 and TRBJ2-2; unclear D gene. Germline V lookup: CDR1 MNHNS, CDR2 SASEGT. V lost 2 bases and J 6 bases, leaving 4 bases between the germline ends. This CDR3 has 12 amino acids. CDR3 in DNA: TGTGCCAGCAGTGAACAGGCCGGGGAGCTGTTTTTT. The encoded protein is CASSEQAGELFF.

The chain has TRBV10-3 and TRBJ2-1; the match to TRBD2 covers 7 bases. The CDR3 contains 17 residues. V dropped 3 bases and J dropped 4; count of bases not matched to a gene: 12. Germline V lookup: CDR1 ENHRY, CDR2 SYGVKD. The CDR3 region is CAISDPTSSGDYNEQFF. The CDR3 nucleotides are TGTGCCATCAGTGACCCTACCTCTAGCGGAGATTACAATGAGCAGTTCTTC.

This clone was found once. CDR3 sequence: CASSDPQGSTEAFF. CDR3 bases: TGTGCCAGCAGTGACCCTCAGGGGAGCACTGAAGCTTTCTTT. The chain is built from TRBV25-1 and TRBJ1-1, with D maybe TRBD1 (6 bases). Per the germline V gene, CDR1 is MGHDK and CDR2 is SYGVNS. The V gene lost 3 bases and the J gene lost 4 bases, with 12 bases spanning the gap. The CDR3 is 14 residues long.

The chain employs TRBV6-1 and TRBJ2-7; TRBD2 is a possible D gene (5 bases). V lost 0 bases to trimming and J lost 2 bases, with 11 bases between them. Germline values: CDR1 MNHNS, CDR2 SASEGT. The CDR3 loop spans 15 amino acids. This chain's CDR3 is CASSEALPGTYEQYF. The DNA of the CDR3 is TGTGCCAGCAGTGAAGCGCTTCCGGGGACCTACGAGCAGTACTTC.

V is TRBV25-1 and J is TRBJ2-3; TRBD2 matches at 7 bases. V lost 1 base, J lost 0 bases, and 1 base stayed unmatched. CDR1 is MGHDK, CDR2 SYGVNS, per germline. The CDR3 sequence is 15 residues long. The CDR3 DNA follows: TGTGCCAGCAGTGAATGGGGGGGAAGCACAGATACGCAGTATTTT. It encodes CASSEWGGSTDTQYF.

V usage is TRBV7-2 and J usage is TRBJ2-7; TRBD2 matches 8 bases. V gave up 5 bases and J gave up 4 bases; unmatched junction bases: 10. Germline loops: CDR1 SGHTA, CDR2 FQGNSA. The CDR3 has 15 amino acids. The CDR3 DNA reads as TGTGCCAGCAGCCTCCGGAACGGGAGGGTATACGAGCAGTACTTC. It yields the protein CASSLRNGRVYEQYF.

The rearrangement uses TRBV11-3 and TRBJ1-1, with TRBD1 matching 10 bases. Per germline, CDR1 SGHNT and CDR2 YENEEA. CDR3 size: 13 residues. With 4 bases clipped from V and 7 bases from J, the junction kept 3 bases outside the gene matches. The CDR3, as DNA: TGTGCCAGCAGCTCGGGACAGGGGATTGAAGCTTTCTTT. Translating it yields CASSSGQGIEAFF. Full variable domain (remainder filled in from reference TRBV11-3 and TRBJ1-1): EAGVVQSPRYKIIEKKQPVAFWCNPISGHNTLYWYLQNLGQGPELLIRYENEEAVDDSQLPKDRFSAERLKGVDSTLKIQPAELGDSAVYLCASSSGQGIEAFFGQGTRLTVV.

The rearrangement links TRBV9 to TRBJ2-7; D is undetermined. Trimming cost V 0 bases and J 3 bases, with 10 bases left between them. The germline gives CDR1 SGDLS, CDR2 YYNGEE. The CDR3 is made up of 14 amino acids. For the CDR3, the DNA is TGTGCCAGCAGCGTAGATGGGTTCCGCTACGAGCAGTACTTC. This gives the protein CASSVDGFRYEQYF.